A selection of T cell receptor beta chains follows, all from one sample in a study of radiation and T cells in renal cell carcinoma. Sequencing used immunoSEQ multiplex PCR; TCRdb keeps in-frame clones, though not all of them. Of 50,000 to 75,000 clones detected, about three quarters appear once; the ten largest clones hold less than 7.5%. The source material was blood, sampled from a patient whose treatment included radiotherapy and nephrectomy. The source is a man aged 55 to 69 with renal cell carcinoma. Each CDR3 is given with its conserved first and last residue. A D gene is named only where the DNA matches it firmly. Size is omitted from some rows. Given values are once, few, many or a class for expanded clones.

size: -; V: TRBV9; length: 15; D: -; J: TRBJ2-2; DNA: TGTGCCAGCAGCGGAGCGGTACAATACACCGGGGAGCTGTTTTTT; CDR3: CASSGAVQYTGELFF
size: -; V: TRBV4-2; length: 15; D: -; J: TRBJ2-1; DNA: TGTGCCAGCAGCCAAGATCGGGAAGGGGTCAATGAGCAGTTCTTC; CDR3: CASSQDREGVNEQFF
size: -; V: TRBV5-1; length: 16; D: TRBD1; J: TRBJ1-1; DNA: TGCGCCAGCAGCTTGGACCTACATGGGACAGCAGCGGAAGCTTTCTTT; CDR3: CASSLDLHGTAAEAFF
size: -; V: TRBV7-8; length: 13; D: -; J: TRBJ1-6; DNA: TGTGCCAGCAGCGCCTCGGGGAATTCACCCCTCCACTTT; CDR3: CASSASGNSPLHF
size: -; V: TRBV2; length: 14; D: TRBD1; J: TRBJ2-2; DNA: TGTGCCAGCAGTGGGAGACAGGGCTCCGGGGAGCTGTTTTTT; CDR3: CASSGRQGSGELFF
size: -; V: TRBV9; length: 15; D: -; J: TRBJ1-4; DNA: TGTGCCAGCAGCGGGGGTAAGACAACTAATGAAAAACTGTTTTTT; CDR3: CASSGGKTTNEKLFF
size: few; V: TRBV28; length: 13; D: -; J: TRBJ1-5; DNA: TGTGCCAGCAGTTCAGGGGTCAATCAGCCCCAGCATTTT; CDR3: CASSSGVNQPQHF
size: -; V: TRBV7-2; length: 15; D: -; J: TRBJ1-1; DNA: TGTGCCAGCAGCTTGGAACAGGTTCCGAACACTGAAGCTTTCTTT; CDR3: CASSLEQVPNTEAFF
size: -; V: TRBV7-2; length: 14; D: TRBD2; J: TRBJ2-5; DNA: TGTGCCAGCAGCTTTGGACTAGTAGGGGAGACCCAGTACTTC; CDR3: CASSFGLVGETQYF
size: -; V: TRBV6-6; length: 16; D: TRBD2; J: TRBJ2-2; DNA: TGTGCCAGCAGTTACTCGGGACTAGCGGACACCGGGGAGCTGTTTTTT; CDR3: CASSYSGLADTGELFF
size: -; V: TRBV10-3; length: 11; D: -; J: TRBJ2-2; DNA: TGTGCCATACATGGGGCCGGGGAGCTGTTTTTT; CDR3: CAIHGAGELFF